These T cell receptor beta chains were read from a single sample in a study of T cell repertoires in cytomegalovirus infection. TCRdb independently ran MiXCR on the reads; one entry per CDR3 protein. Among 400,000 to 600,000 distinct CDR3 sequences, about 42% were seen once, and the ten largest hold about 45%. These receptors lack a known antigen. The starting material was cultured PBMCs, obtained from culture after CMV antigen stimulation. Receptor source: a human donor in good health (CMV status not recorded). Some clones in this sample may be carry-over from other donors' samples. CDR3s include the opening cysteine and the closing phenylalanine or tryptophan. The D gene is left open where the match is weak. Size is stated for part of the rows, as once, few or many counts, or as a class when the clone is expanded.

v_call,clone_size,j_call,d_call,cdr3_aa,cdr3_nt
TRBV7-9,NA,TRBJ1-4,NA,CASSSQGTAGFANEKLFF,TGTGCCAGCAGCTCCCAAGGGACGGCCGGCTTCGCTAATGAAAAACTGTTTTTT
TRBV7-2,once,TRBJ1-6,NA,CASSLGVHVRVADSPLHF,TGTGCCAGCAGCTTAGGGGTTCACGTCAGGGTTGCGGATTCACCCCTCCACTTT
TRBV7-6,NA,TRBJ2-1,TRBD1,CASSHGDSYNEQFF,TGTGCCAGCAGCCATGGGGACAGCTACAATGAGCAGTTCTTC
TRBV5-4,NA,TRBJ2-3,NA,CASSNRAFRDTQYF,TGTGCCAGCAGCAACCGGGCCTTCCGGGATACGCAGTATTTT
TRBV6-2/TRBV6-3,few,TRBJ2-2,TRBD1,CASFRVMIQGANTGELFF,TGTGCCAGCTTCAGAGTCATGATCCAGGGGGCGAACACCGGGGAGCTGTTTTTT
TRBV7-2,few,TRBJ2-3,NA,CASSNDGTDTQYF,TGTGCCAGCAGCAATGACGGCACAGATACGCAGTATTTT
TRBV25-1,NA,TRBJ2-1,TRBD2,CASLGGRAITHNEQFF,TGTGCCAGCCTGGGCGGGAGGGCAATCACCCACAATGAGCAGTTCTTC
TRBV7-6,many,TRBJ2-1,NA,CASSTPRRRPSYNEQFF,TGTGCCAGCAGCACCCCGCGGCGGAGGCCCTCCTACAATGAGCAGTTCTTC
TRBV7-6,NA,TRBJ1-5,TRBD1,CASSRGQGGGPQHF,TGTGCCAGCAGTCGCGGACAGGGGGGAGGCCCTCAGCATTTT
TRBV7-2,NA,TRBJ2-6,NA,CASSSATTGASGGGANVLTF,TGTGCCAGCAGCTCGGCAACCACCGGGGCTTCTGGGGGGGGGGCCAACGTCCTGACTTTC
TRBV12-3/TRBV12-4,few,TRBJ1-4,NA,CASSLGMGAATNEKLFF,TGTGCCAGCAGTTTAGGTATGGGGGCAGCAACTAATGAAAAACTGTTTTTT
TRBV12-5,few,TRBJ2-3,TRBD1,CASGLRQGANTQYF,TGTGCTAGTGGTTTGAGACAGGGGGCGAATACGCAGTATTTT
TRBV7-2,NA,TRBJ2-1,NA,CASNAYGYGEQFF,TGTGCCAGCAACGCCTACGGGTACGGTGAGCAGTTCTTC
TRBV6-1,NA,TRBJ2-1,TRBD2,CASTPTSGSHNEQFF,TGTGCCAGCACCCCGACTAGCGGGAGTCACAATGAGCAGTTCTTC
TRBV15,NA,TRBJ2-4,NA,CATSPRPRAKNIQYF,TGTGCCACCAGCCCTCGACCTCGGGCCAAAAACATTCAGTACTTC